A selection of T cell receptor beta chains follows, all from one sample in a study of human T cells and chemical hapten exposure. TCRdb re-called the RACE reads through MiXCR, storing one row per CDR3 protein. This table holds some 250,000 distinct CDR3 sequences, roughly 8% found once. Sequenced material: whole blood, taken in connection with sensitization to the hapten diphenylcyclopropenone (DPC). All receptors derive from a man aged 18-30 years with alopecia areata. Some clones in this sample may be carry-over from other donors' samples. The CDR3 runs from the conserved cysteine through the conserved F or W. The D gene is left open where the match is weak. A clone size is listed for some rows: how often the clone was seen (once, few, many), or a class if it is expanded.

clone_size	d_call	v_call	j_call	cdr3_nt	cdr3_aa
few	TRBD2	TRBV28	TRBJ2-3	TGTGCCAGCAGTTTGGGGCTAGCGGGGGGCCGGGATACGCAGTATTTT	CASSLGLAGGRDTQYF
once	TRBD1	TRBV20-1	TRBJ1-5	TGCAGTGCTAGAGATCCTCCAGGGGGCACCAATCAGCCCCAGCATTTT	CSARDPPGGTNQPQHF
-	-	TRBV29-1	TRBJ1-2	TGCAGCGTTGAGCGGGATCTTGGTGGGTATGGCTACACCTTC	CSVERDLGGYGYTF
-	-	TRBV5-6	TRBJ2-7	TGTGCCAGCAGCTTCCATCAGGGGGGCGTCCACGAGCAGTACTTC	CASSFHQGGVHEQYF
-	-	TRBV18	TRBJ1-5	TGTGCCAGCTCAGTGGGGGTGGGCAATCAGCCCCAGCATTTT	CASSVGVGNQPQHF
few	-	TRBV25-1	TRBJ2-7	TGTGCCAGCAGTGAATATTTACACTACGAGCAGTACTTC	CASSEYLHYEQYF
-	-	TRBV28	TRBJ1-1	TGTGCCAGCAGTCAAATCCCGGACAGTGAAGCTTTCTTT	CASSQIPDSEAFF
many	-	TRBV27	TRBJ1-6	TGTGCCAGCAGTTTAGGGGAGAGCTTTTCACCCCTCCACTTT	CASSLGESFSPLHF
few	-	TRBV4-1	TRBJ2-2	TGCGCCAGCAGCCAAGGGGTAACGACGGCGGTCACCGGGGAGCTGTTTTTT	CASSQGVTTAVTGELFF
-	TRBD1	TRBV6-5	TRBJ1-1	TGTGCCAGCAGTACTAGACCGGGACAGTTGGTTGCTGAAGCTTTCTTT	CASSTRPGQLVAEAFF
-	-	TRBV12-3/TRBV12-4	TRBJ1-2	TGTGCCAGCAGTTTAATGATTAGCGGCTACACCTTC	CASSLMISGYTF
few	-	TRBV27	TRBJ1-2	TGTGCCAGCAGTTATAGGGGCGGGAGTAACTATGGCTACACCTTC	CASSYRGGSNYGYTF
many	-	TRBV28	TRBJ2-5	TGTGCCAGCAGTTTACCCCTAGGCATCCAAGAGACCCAGTACTTC	CASSLPLGIQETQYF
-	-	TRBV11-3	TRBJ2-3	TGTGCCAGCAGTTCCGGAAGGGCTGGAGATACGCAGTATTTT	CASSSGRAGDTQYF
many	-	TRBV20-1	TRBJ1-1	TGCAGTGCTCCTCGTATGGAGAGGACGGCTTTCTTT	CSAPRMERTAFF
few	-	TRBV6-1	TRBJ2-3	TGTGCCAGCAATAGGGAACGGCCAGATACGCAGTATTTT	CASNRERPDTQYF
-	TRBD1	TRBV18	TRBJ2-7	TGTGCCAGCTCATCCGACAGGGGGGAGCAGTACTTC	CASSSDRGEQYF
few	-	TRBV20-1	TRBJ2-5	TGCAGTGCTAGAGGAGTGGGGGAGACCCAGTACTTC	CSARGVGETQYF
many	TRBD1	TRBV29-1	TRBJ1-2	TGCAGCGTTGTACAACAGGGGGCCGGTGGCTACACCTTC	CSVVQQGAGGYTF
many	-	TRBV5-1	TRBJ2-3	TGCGCCAGCACGGGGGTCTTAGGGGCAGATACGCAGTATTTT	CASTGVLGADTQYF
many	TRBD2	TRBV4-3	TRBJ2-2	TGCGCCAGCAGCCAAGATGCCCCGATGAGCGGGGGGGCAAGAACCGGGGAGCTGTTTTTT	CASSQDAPMSGGARTGELFF
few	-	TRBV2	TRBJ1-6	TGTGCCAGCACACCGAAGAGCTCCTATAATTCACCCCTCCACTTT	CASTPKSSYNSPLHF
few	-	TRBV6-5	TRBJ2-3	TGTGCCAGCAGTTACTCGAGTGCGGCAGTAACAGATACGCAGTATTTT	CASSYSSAAVTDTQYF
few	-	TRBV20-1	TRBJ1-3	TGCAGTGCTAGTCCCCCTCGACGGCCCTCTGGAAACACCATATATTTT	CSASPPRRPSGNTIYF
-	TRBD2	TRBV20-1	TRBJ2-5	TGCAGTGCTAGAAGGTCGCCTAGCGGGGTAGAGACCCAGTACTTC	CSARRSPSGVETQYF
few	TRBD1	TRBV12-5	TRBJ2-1	TGTGCTAGTGGTTTGGTACATGTTCGGGGACAGGGCGAATACAATGAGCAGTTCTTC	CASGLVHVRGQGEYNEQFF
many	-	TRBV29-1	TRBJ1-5	TGCAGCGTTGTATCCCCCGGGCAGCCCCAGCATTTT	CSVVSPGQPQHF
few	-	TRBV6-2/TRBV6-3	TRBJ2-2	TGTGCCAGCAGTTATGTTTATCTACATGGGGAGGCCGGGGAGCTGTTTTTT	CASSYVYLHGEAGELFF
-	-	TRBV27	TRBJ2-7	TGTGCCAGCAGAACAATTGGCGGGGAGCCCTACGAGCAGTACTTC	CASRTIGGEPYEQYF
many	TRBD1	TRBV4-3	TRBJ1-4	TGCGCCAGCAGCCAAGACGGCGGGACAGGGAATGAAAAACTGTTTTTT	CASSQDGGTGNEKLFF
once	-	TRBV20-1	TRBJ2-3	TGCAGTGCTAGTCCTAGCGCAGATACGCAGTATTTT	CSASPSADTQYF
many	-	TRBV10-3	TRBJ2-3	TGTGCCATCAGTGAGTCCCGGGGAGCAGATACGCAGTATTTT	CAISESRGADTQYF
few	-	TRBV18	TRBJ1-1	TGTGCCAGCTCAACGGGAGGCGCGAGTGCCACTGAAGCTTTCTTT	CASSTGGASATEAFF
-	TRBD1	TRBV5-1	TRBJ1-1	TGCGCCAGCAGCCCGGGAGGACAGGGAGGTGAAGCTTTCTTT	CASSPGGQGGEAFF
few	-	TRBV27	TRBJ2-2	TGTGCCAGCAGTTTAATGGTCCGCCTGTCGAACACCGGGGAGCTGTTTTTT	CASSLMVRLSNTGELFF
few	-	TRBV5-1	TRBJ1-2	TGCGCCAGCAGCCCCGCACCAGGAGCCGAAAACTATGGCTACACCTTC	CASSPAPGAENYGYTF
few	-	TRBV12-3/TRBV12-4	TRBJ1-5	TGTGCCAGCAGTCCGCCCTTCGACTGGAATAGCAATCAGCCCCAGCATTTT	CASSPPFDWNSNQPQHF
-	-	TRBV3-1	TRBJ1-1	TGTGCCAGCAGCCATGGGGGGGGTCTTTCGAACACTGAAGCTTTCTTT	CASSHGGGLSNTEAFF
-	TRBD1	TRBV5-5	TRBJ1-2	TGTGCCAGCAGCCGGGAGAGGGGGCAAGGCTACACCTTC	CASSRERGQGYTF
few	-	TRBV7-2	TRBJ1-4	TGTGCCAGCAGCAGGCACCCCCGGGCCAAGGGGGATGAAAAACTGTTTTTT	CASSRHPRAKGDEKLFF
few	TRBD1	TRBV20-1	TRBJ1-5	TGCAGCGCCAACAGGGTAGAGCTAGCAGGGGGACAGCCCCAGCATTTT	CSANRVELAGGQPQHF
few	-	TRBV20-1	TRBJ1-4	TGCAGTGCTAGACTGGACAGCTACGGGGAAAAACTGTTTTTT	CSARLDSYGEKLFF
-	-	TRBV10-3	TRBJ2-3	TGTGCCATCAGTTGGGGCAGGCAATACACAGATACGCAGTATTTT	CAISWGRQYTDTQYF
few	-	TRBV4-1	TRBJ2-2	TGCGCCAGCAGCCAAGTCGGGGGCGGGGAGCTGTTTTTT	CASSQVGGGELFF
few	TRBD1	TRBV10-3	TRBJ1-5	TGTGCCATCAGGGGACAGGGAAATCAGCCCCAGCATTTT	CAIRGQGNQPQHF
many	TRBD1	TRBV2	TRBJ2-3	TGTGCCAGCAGTCCGGACAGGGTTTACACAGATACGCAGTATTTT	CASSPDRVYTDTQYF
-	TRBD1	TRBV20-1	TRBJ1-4	TGCAGTGCCAGGGGGGACAGGACTAATGAAAAACTGTTTTTT	CSARGDRTNEKLFF
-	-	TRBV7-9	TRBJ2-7	TGTGCCAGCAGCGGTCCGGGACTCCCGGCTCTCGAGCAGTACTTC	CASSGPGLPALEQYF
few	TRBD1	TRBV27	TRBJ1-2	TGTGCCAGCAGTTTGGACAGGGACGGCTATGGCTACACCTTC	CASSLDRDGYGYTF